The TCR beta chain under discussion was sequenced for a study of T cell responses to AZD1222 COVID-19 vaccine. Points from the study as a whole: Spike-spanning, vaccine-associated CD4 TCRs were dominant at 160-218 and 743-854. At baseline, seropositivity was found in only a handful of AZD1222 recipients.

Sequencing used immunoSEQ multiplex PCR; TCRdb keeps in-frame clones, though not all of them. The repertoire holds roughly 90,000 clones, with around 89% as singletons. V was clipped by 2 bases and J by 1 base, with 8 bases between them. CDR3 length: 15 residues. Germline V gene lookup returns CDR1 ENHRY and CDR2 SYGVKD. For this clone: No antigen is known for it.

Sample: peripheral blood, taken 28 days after the second AZD1222 dose. This chain uses TRBV10-3 with TRBJ1-4; TRBD1 might be the D (5 bases). This TCR was recovered from an adult who received the AZD1222 COVID-19 vaccine. CDR3 nucleotide sequence: TGTGCCATCAGTGAGGGGGGGGGAACTAATGAAAAACTGTTTTTT. Its protein product is CAISEGGGTNEKLFF.